The sequence of this T cell receptor beta chain was determined in a study of blood T cell repertoires in COVID-19. V was trimmed by 10 bases and J by 0 bases, leaving 15 bases between them. CDR3 length equals 15 residues. CDR1 and CDR2 (germline): WNHNN, SYGVQD (reference sequence). Assay: immunoSEQ multiplex PCR; the TCRdb copy retains only in-frame clones and omits some. There are approximately 240,000 clones in the sample; roughly 86% occur only once, and more than 2.5% lies in the top ten. This chain connects TRBV10-1 to TRBJ2-2, with D possibly being TRBD1 (6 bases). Material for sequencing was peripheral blood. This sequence originates from a woman in her 30s who had recovered from COVID-19. This CDR3 reads CATEGGRSNTGELFF. The CDR3 DNA reads TGCGCCACCGAAGGGGGACGCTCGAACACCGGGGAGCTGTTTTTT.